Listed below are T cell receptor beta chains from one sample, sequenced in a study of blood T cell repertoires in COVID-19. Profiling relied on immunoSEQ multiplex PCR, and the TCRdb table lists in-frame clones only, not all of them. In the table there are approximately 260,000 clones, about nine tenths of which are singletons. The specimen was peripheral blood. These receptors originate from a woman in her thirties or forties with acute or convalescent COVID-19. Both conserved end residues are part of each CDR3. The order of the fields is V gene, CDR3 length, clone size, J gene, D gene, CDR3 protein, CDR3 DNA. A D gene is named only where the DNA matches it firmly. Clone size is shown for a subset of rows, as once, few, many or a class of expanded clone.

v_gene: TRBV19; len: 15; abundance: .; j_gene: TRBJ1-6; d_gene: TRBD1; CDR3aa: CASSVTGQRNSPLHF; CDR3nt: TGTGCCAGTAGTGTTACGGGACAGAGGAATTCACCCCTCCACTTT
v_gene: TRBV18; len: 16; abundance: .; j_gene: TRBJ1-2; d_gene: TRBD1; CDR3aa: CASSPSGQGVDYGYTF; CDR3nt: TGTGCCAGCTCACCTTCGGGACAGGGGGTAGACTATGGCTACACCTTC
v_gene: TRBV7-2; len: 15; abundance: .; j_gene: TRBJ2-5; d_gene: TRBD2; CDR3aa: CASSLLAGTGETQYF; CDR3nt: TGTGCCAGCAGCTTGCTAGCGGGGACGGGGGAGACCCAGTACTTC
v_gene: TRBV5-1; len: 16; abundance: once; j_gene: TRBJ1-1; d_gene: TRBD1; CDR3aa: CASSRLQGALNTEAFF; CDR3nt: TGCGCCAGCAGCCGTCTACAGGGGGCCCTGAACACTGAAGCTTTCTTT
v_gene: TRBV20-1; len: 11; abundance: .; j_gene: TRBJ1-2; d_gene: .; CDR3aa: CLVQGAGGYTF; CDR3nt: TGCCTGGTACAGGGTGCGGGCGGCTACACCTTC
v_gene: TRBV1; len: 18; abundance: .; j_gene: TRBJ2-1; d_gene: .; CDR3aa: CTSSQGRTGTSNYNEQFF; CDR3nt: TGCACCAGCAGCCAAGGTAGAACGGGGACTTCCAACTACAATGAGCAGTTCTTC
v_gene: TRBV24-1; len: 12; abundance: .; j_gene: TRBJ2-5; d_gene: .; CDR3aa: CATSGLGETQYF; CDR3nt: TGTGCCACCAGTGGTCTAGGTGAGACCCAGTACTTC
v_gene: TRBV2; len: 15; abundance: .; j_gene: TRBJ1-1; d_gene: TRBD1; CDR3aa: CASRGGQGKNTEAFF; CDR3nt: TGTGCCAGCAGAGGGGGACAGGGGAAGAACACTGAAGCTTTCTTT
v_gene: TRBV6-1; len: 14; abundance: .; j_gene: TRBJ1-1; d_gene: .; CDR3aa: CASSETREPTEAFF; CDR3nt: TGTGCCAGCAGTGAAACCAGGGAACCCACTGAAGCTTTCTTT
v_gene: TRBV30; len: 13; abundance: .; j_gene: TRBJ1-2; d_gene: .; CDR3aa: CAWSPNPSYGYTF; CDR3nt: TGTGCCTGGAGTCCCAATCCCAGCTATGGCTACACCTTC
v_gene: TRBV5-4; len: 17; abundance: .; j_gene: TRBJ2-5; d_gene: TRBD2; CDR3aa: CASSLGLGGSVGETQYF; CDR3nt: TGTGCCAGCAGCTTAGGACTAGGAGGTAGCGTGGGGGAGACCCAGTACTTC
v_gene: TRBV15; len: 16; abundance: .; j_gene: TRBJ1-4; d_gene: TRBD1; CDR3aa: CATSRDKGQGSEKLFF; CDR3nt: TGTGCCACCAGCAGAGATAAGGGACAGGGGAGTGAAAAACTGTTTTTT
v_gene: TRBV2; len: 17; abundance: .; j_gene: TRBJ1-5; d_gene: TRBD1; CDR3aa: CASSEALGTGGFQPQHF; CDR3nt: TGTGCCAGCAGTGAAGCGCTAGGGACAGGGGGCTTCCAGCCCCAGCATTTT
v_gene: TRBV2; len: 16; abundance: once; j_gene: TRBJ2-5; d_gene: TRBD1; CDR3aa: CASREFLGRGLETQYF; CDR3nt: TGTGCCAGCAGGGAATTCCTAGGCAGGGGGCTAGAGACCCAGTACTTC
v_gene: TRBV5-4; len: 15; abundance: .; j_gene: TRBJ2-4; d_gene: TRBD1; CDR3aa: CASSWQGADKNIQYF; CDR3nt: TGTGCCAGCAGCTGGCAGGGGGCGGACAAAAACATTCAGTACTTC
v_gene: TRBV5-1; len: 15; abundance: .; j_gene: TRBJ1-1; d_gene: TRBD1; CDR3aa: CASSYRQGTRTEAFF; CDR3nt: TGCGCCAGCAGCTACCGACAGGGGACGAGGACTGAAGCTTTCTTT